Listed below are T cell receptor beta chains from one sample, sequenced in a study of T-cell memory formation after mild COVID-19. TCRdb processed the 5' RACE reads anew with MiXCR; each CDR3 protein has one entry. This sample has some 450,000 distinct CDR3 sequences, with roughly 18% found just once. The sample consisted of PBMCs or a T cell subset sorted from them (not recorded which). The receptors were gathered from a man aged 18 to 30 who had mild COVID-19 (a few samples of this study predate the infection). Cell type and time point are not known. Both conserved end residues are part of each CDR3.

v_gene: TRBV13
CDR3aa: CASSLGALWASGANVLTF

v_gene: TRBV29-1
CDR3aa: CSVLVGDRVGGEQYF

v_gene: TRBV12-3/TRBV12-4
CDR3aa: CASRWDTQGTDTQYF

v_gene: TRBV7-6
CDR3aa: CASSLASGTPYNEQFF

v_gene: TRBV7-9
CDR3aa: CASSPGGLDTQYF

v_gene: TRBV12-3/TRBV12-4
CDR3aa: CASSLEGSSSYNEQFF

v_gene: TRBV6-6
CDR3aa: CASSPFKTIYEAFF

v_gene: TRBV7-3
CDR3aa: CASSLFGQGDSPLHF

v_gene: TRBV9
CDR3aa: CASSVVGTANTEAFF

v_gene: TRBV7-2
CDR3aa: CASSPRQAGSTGELFF

v_gene: TRBV7-2
CDR3aa: CASSLAGLGQTNQPQHF

v_gene: TRBV7-7
CDR3aa: CASSLSDRGKQYF

v_gene: TRBV6-4
CDR3aa: CASSPRGADTQYF

v_gene: TRBV19
CDR3aa: CATSSAGVREAFF

v_gene: TRBV4-2
CDR3aa: CAARGLGSEAFF

v_gene: TRBV5-4
CDR3aa: CASSSGGGNTEAFF

v_gene: TRBV27
CDR3aa: CASSFIAGGSETQYF

v_gene: TRBV7-3
CDR3aa: CASSLIGTDNEQFF

v_gene: TRBV6-1
CDR3aa: CASSEVGVSNQPQHF

v_gene: TRBV29-1
CDR3aa: CSAAGDSNQPQHF

v_gene: TRBV14
CDR3aa: CASSHWDRGFEQYF

v_gene: TRBV15
CDR3aa: CATSRADIAGGTPDTQYF

v_gene: TRBV9
CDR3aa: CASSVGQNYEQYF

v_gene: TRBV5-1
CDR3aa: CASSPTGTDGEAFF

v_gene: TRBV5-1
CDR3aa: CASSLQGPPDTQYF

v_gene: TRBV5-5
CDR3aa: CASSDRQGLQETQYF

v_gene: TRBV24-1
CDR3aa: CATMAREGAYNEQFF

v_gene: TRBV5-1
CDR3aa: CASSTQGSEDEQFF

v_gene: TRBV29-1
CDR3aa: CSVGAGGYHGYTF

v_gene: TRBV7-6
CDR3aa: CASRTSMGETQYF

v_gene: TRBV5-4
CDR3aa: CASSIMGASEAFF

v_gene: TRBV24-1
CDR3aa: CATSETAGTDTQYF

v_gene: TRBV7-8
CDR3aa: CASSWGAFGNQPQHF

v_gene: TRBV12-3/TRBV12-4
CDR3aa: CASSTPTGNYGYTF

v_gene: TRBV12-3/TRBV12-4
CDR3aa: CASSLSPGIADTQYF

v_gene: TRBV6-5
CDR3aa: CASSPPAGVYGYTF

v_gene: TRBV20-1
CDR3aa: CSAISPREYGYTF

v_gene: TRBV7-3
CDR3aa: CASRKQGVTETQYF

v_gene: TRBV12-3/TRBV12-4
CDR3aa: CASSLGPRTDTQYF

v_gene: TRBV10-3
CDR3aa: CAIKKGQGGTEAFF